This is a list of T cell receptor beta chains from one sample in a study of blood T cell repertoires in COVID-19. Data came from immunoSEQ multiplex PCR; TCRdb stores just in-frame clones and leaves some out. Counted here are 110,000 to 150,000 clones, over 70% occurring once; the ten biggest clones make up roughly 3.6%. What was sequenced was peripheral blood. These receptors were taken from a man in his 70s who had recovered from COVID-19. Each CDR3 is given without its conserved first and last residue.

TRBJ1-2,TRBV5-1,ASSFQGSPNYGYT
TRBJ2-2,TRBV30,AWSLGQPNTGELF
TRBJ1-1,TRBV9,ASSVVGSTQAEAF
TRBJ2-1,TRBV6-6,ATISGSGVNEQF
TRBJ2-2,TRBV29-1,SVDWGGDGSNTGELF
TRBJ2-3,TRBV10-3,AISDQRLAGVADTQY
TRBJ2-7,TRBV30,AWSVGGASYEQY
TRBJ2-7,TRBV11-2,ASSQDRGRNEQY
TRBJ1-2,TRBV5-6,ASSLVTGYYGYT
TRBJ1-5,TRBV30,AWSSGIGNQPQH
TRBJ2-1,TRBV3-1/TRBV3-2,ASSETSDEQF
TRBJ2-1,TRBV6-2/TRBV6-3,ASSDVSASSYNEQF
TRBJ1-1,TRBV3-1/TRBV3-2,ASSHQDREHTEAF
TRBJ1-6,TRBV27,ASSLEYRAREPLH
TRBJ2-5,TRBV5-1,ASGLGGVTETQY
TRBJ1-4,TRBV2,ASLQGESEKLF
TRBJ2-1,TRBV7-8,ASSSRGGGAISSYNEQF
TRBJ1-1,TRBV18,ASSPLGQGGNTEAF
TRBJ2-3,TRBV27,ASSLSSLAQDTQY
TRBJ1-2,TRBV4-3,ASSQEGGANYGYT
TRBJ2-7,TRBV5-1,ASSKDRALSYEQY
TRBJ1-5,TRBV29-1,SADLLRRDRGLVNQPQH
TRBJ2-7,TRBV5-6,ASRWGTGVNEQY
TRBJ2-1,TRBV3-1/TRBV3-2,ASSQTWDFYEQF
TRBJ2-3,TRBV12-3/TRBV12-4,ASGGQFRDTQY
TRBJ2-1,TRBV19,ASRLDRGNDPEQF
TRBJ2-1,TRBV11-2,ASSLGYGSNEQF
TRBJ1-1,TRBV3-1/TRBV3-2,ASSQRGGKSEAF
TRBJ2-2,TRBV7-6,ASSSRGGYNTGELF
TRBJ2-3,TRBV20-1,SASMGGAEGTDTQY
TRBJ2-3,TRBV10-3,AIMTGARDTQY
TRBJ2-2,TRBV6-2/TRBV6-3,ASSLGQGATGELF
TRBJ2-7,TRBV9,ASSVAGLGSYEQY
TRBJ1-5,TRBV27,ASSLGTEGNQPQH
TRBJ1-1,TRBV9,ASSGEVNTEAF
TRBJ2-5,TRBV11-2,ASSLELTSQETQY
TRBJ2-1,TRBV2,ASRPPRPGTRNNEQF
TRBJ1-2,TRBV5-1,ASSQTGEPLYGYT
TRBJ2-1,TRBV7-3,ASSLNPAGNNEQF
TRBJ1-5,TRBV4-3,ASSQDERFGQPQH
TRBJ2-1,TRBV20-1,SASPTSAAYNEQF
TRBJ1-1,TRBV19,ASSIGSGLGTEAF
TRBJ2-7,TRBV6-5,ASRLGGTGTYEQY
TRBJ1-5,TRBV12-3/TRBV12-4,ASREGSGTQH
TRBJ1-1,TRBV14,ASSQDLGGFNTEAF
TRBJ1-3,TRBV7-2,ASSEDSHSGNTIY
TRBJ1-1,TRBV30,AWSPGTGFNTEAF
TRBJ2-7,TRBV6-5,ASSYITGGVYEQY
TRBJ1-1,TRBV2,ASSVMNTEAF
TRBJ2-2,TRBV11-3,ASSQGQGRPGTGELF
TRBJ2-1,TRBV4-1,ASSVRASGGYNEQF
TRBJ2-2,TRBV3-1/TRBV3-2,ASSLRTGELF